This is a list of T cell receptor beta chains from one sample in a study of blood T cells in healthy people across ages. Using its own MiXCR run on the 5' RACE reads, TCRdb lists one record per CDR3 protein. The table includes about 1.5 million distinct CDR3 sequences, 40% to 50% detected once. The source material was blood. Receptor source: a woman aged 18-29 years in good health. Each CDR3 is given without its conserved first and last residue.

>TRBV7-9|12
ASSPEGGGEKLF
>TRBV7-2|13
ASSLARNSNQPQH
>TRBV12-3/TRBV12-4|10
ATSLGLPEAF
>TRBV29-1|11
SVGDPSTGTQY
>TRBV6-6|14
ASSYDGSVARNGYT
>TRBV4-1|12
ASSPAGGRNTIY
>TRBV25-1|14
ASSDWIGTQLYGYT
>TRBV28|12
ASSEQGRTGELF
>TRBV20-1|13
SARDRQGRLYEQY
>TRBV6-1|13
ASLPRDRGQSPLH
>TRBV12-3/TRBV12-4|13
ASSGRSPSNQPQH
>TRBV2|11
ASSEEKAGGYT
>TRBV7-9|12
ASASGTVTDTQY
>TRBV4-1|13
ASSQVPGQADTQY
>TRBV12-3/TRBV12-4|10
ASSPGQAWVF
>TRBV5-1|12
ASSEQTGNYGYT
>TRBV23-1|11
ASSQDRGGKLF
>TRBV12-3/TRBV12-4|12
ASSLVSLNSPLH
>TRBV4-1|10
ASSQLDNEQF
>TRBV18|14
ASSQVELAPYNEQF
>TRBV20-1|12
SAPTEEDYNEQF
>TRBV4-1|13
ASSQGQGLDNEQF
>TRBV20-1|13
SARPLAGTYNEQF
>TRBV28|13
ASPEEGTGPTEAF
>TRBV12-3/TRBV12-4|12
ASSVTSGPNEQF
>TRBV21-1|16
ASSPAGRLAGWWDTQY
>TRBV9|15
ASSADIRESVYNEQF
>TRBV27|13
ASSPPYSNGSPLH
>TRBV6-1|12
ASPRQGITDTQY
>TRBV4-1|13
ASSQEGTSGDTQY
>TRBV12-5|9
ASGLEGTQY
>TRBV6-2/TRBV6-3|13
ASSSGTSGLNEQF
>TRBV9|13
ASSAHPTGNDGYT
>TRBV30|7
ACLQGYT
>TRBV4-1|14
ASSPPSRTDGTEAF
>TRBV12-3/TRBV12-4|11
ASSLVESNIQY
>TRBV11-2|12
ASNGPRRHYGYT
>TRBV4-1|13
ASSQMTSGTDTQY